This T cell receptor beta chain originates from a study of blood T cell repertoires in COVID-19. The method was immunoSEQ multiplex PCR; TCRdb's version includes in-frame clones alone and lacks a portion of them. The sample includes roughly 46,000 clones, more than 85% of them seen just once. V trimming: 6 bases; J trimming: 10 bases; junction bases outside the gene matches: 8. The CDR3 totals 13 residues. Per germline, CDR1 MDHEN and CDR2 SYDVKM. Material: PBMCs or T cells enriched from blood (not recorded which). The TCR originated in a woman aged 50 to 65 who had recovered from COVID-19. V usage is TRBV28 and J usage is TRBJ1-2; 10 bases map to TRBD1. CDR3 sequence reads: CASSTGTGESYTF. The CDR3 coding sequence is TGTGCCAGCAGCACCGGGACAGGGGAATCCTACACCTTC.